This T cell receptor beta chain was identified in a study of T-cell memory formation after mild COVID-19. This clonotype showed up many times. MiXCR, run by TCRdb on the 5' RACE reads, gives a single entry per CDR3 protein. This table holds 200,000 or so distinct CDR3 sequences, just over 9.5% found once. V lost 5 bases, J lost 10 bases, and 13 bases stayed unmatched. The CDR3 is 14 amino acids. CDR1 and CDR2 (germline): MNHNY, SVGAGI (reference sequence). The TCR comes from a man aged 18 to 29 who had mild COVID-19 (a few samples of this study predate the infection). Cell type and time point are not known. The rearrangement links TRBV6-6 to TRBJ1-2, with 7 positions matching TRBD1. The sample was PBMCs or a T cell subset sorted from them (not recorded which). The CDR3 here is CASSDEGTDLLYTF. In DNA form, the CDR3 reads TGTGCCAGCAGTGATGAGGGGACAGACCTGCTCTACACCTTC.